This T cell receptor beta chain was obtained from a study of brain T cells in children with intractable seizures. This CDR3 comprises 13 residues. Per the germline V gene, CDR1 is MNHNS and CDR2 is SASEGT. The ends were cut back, 2 bases at V and 12 bases at J, with 16 bases in the middle. Sequencing was performed with immunoSEQ multiplex PCR; in TCRdb, only in-frame clones are kept and a portion is missing. The sample has hundreds of thousands of clones; roughly 93% are singletons. Specified time point: blood from clinic visit 5 months post-surgery; TSC patient then seizure free. Patients received at least one anti-epileptic drug before surgery.

The V call is TRBV6-1, the J call TRBJ1-1; D gene unclear. This TCR derives from a boy in the first two years of life with tuberous sclerosis and intractable seizures. Material: peripheral blood, obtained about 5 months after surgery. CDR3 sequence (DNA): TGTGCCAGCAGTGAATTCCCTGCGGGTAGGTCTTTCTTT. It specifies CASSEFPAGRSFF.